This paragraph covers one T cell receptor beta chain sequence. Antigen specificity is unknown. The source of the sample is a study of cytomegalovirus exposure and HLA in healthy donors. Study observations and caveats: In vitro confirmation showed a few CMV-associated chains to be CMV antigen specific.

The germline V and J ends were trimmed by 5 bases and 5 bases, with 15 bases remaining between them. The germline gives CDR1 MNHNS, CDR2 SASEGT. This CDR3 is 14 amino acids long. At the time of sampling, donors were nominally healthy, though unrecorded immune exposures were likely. With 60 Vbeta and 13 Jbeta primers, the PCR was carried out. The table came from immunoSEQ multiplex PCR; TCRdb's copy has only in-frame clones and leaves some out. The sample holds about 120,000 clones; approximately 81% are singletons and the top ten take about 7.3%. Sequenced sample: PBMCs. V usage is TRBV6-1 and J usage is TRBJ2-5; weak D call: TRBD2 (6 bases). This TCR came from a male donor in good health and CMV-seronegative. The CDR3 sequence is CASSYQTSGETQYF. As DNA, the CDR3 is TGTGCCAGCAGTTATCAGACTAGTGGGGAGACCCAGTACTTC.